This T cell receptor beta chain originates from a study of blood T cell repertoires in COVID-19. Study at large: Researchers got acute and convalescent COVID-19 samples from the United States, Italy and Spain. T cells, B-cell-depleted T cells, or PBMCs supplied cDNA or gDNA.

V was clipped by 6 bases and J by 10 bases, with 22 bases between them. The CDR3 has 15 residues. Germline-derived CDR1 and CDR2 are MNHEY and SVGEGT. This clone was observed a single time. In the original workflow: Estimation of nucleated cell counts relied on the amplification of reference gene primers. Data came from immunoSEQ multiplex PCR; TCRdb stores just in-frame clones and leaves some out. The V and J calls and clone size were taken over from that table, and D and trimming were inferred from the DNA. Of about 65,000 clones in the sample, 85% to 95% are singletons; the top ten hold less than 3.5%.

This chain connects TRBV6-2 or TRBV6-3 to TRBJ2-1; possibly TRBD2 for D (7 bases). This clonotype was sampled from a man aged 65 to 79 with active COVID-19. Sequencing was performed on peripheral blood. CDR3 sequence: CASSQGGGVKYEQFF. The CDR3 region has the DNA TGTGCCAGCAGCCAAGGAGGGGGGGTGAAGTACGAGCAGTTCTTC.